The present entry profiles one T cell receptor beta chain with its context. There were TCR beta CDR3 regions amplified from RNA transcripts. The TCR CDR3 first-round RT-PCR relied on the HTBI primer set. TCRdb reprocessed the multiplex PCR reads via MiXCR and lists one record per CDR3 protein. The sample yields roughly 240,000 distinct CDR3 sequences, over 20% seen once. The data stem from a study of T cells in Graves' hyperthyroidism and ophthalmopathy. The CDR3 loop spans 13 amino acids. CDR1 and CDR2 (germline): LNHNV, YYDKDF (reference sequence). V was clipped by 5 bases and J by 2 bases, with 9 bases between them.

The sequence derives from a woman in her thirties or forties with Graves' ophthalmopathy. The sample was blood. This sequence joins TRBV15 and TRBJ1-2, with D maybe TRBD1 (6 bases). This chain's CDR3 is CATSQGTNYGYTF. The CDR3 region has the DNA TGTGCCACCAGCCAGGGGACGAACTATGGCTACACCTTC.